The 27 T cell receptor beta chains given below trace back to one sample, sequenced in a study of T cells in localized non-small cell lung cancer (TCRdb year 2020). Library generation was performed with the immunoSEQ multiplex PCR assay. The table was pulled from immuneACCESS by TCRdb, which kept in-frame rearrangements only. Such tables lose some clones; where checked, under half of the loss comes from unresolved V genes, and the rest has no known cause. This sample is represented by over a thousand clones; 30% to 40% of them were singletons. Under 15% of the sample is held by the ten biggest clonotypes. The sample consisted of normal lung tissue next to the tumor, taken before any cancer treatment. Every receptor here comes from a woman between 40 and 69 years old with stage I lung adenocarcinoma.

CDR3 sequence (DNA): TGTGCCAGTAGTACCAAGGGAGCTAACTATGGCTACACCTTC. Encoded protein: CASSTKGANYGYTF. The rearrangement uses TRBV19 and TRBJ1-2; no definite D call. CDR3 length equals 14 residues. V was shortened by 4 bases and J by 0 bases, with 9 bases between the two germline ends. Germline CDR1 and CDR2: LNHDA and SQIVND (reference sequence).

J is TRBJ2-7 and V is TRBV14; D tentatively fits TRBD1 or TRBD2 (5 bases each). From germline, CDR1 is SGHDN and CDR2 FVKESK. The length of the CDR3 is 14 residues. Trimming cost V 5 bases and J 4 bases, with 15 bases left between them. CDR3 in amino acids: CASSGDPHEYEQYF. The CDR3 bases are TGTGCCAGCAGCGGGGACCCCCACGAGTACGAGCAGTACTTC.

The chain combines TRBV19 with TRBJ1-1; 7 nucleotides align to TRBD1. V gave up 6 bases and J gave up 11 bases; unmatched junction bases: 6. Per germline, CDR1 LNHDA and CDR2 SQIVND (reference sequence). The CDR3 sequence is 11 residues long. CDR3 residues: CASSTTGSAFF. The CDR3 region has the DNA TGTGCCAGTAGCACGACAGGGAGCGCTTTCTTT.

This chain uses TRBV11-3 with TRBJ1-3; D remains unclear. Germline CDR1 SGHNT, CDR2 YENEEA. V dropped 0 bases and J dropped 4 bases, with 10 bases sitting between them. The CDR3 contains 15 residues. The CDR3: CASSLDSSAGNTIYF. The DNA of the CDR3 is TGTGCCAGCAGCTTAGACTCAAGCGCGGGAAACACCATATATTTT.

This rearrangement joins TRBV11-3 to TRBJ2-3; 9 bases fit TRBD2. The V gene end was trimmed by 6 bases and the J gene end by 0 bases; junction bases not matched to a gene: 4. From germline, CDR1 is SGHNT and CDR2 YENEEA. This CDR3 comprises 15 residues. The CDR3: CASRPGLASTDTQYF. CDR3 bases: TGTGCCAGCAGACCGGGACTAGCTAGCACAGATACGCAGTATTTT.

The chain couples TRBV19 to TRBJ2-5, with 9 bases that match TRBD2. The CDR3 sequence is 15 residues long. Trimming cost V 5 bases and J 4 bases; bases outside gene matches: 8. In germline, CDR1 is LNHDA, CDR2 SQIVND (reference sequence). CDR3 nucleotides: TGTGCCAGTAGTGCGGTTCCTAGCGGGGCAGAGACCCAGTACTTC. Translating it yields CASSAVPSGAETQYF.

This chain uses TRBV19 with TRBJ1-1, with TRBD1 matching 7 bases. The ends lost 1 base at V and 11 bases at J; junction bases unmatched: 7. Germline V lookup: CDR1 LNHDA, CDR2 SQIVND (reference sequence). The CDR3 runs 13 residues. The CDR3 sequence is CASSIGQARGAFF. DNA for the CDR3: TGTGCCAGTAGTATAGGACAGGCCAGGGGGGCTTTCTTT.

The chain employs TRBV15 and TRBJ1-5, with 8 bases identical to TRBD1. The V gene end was trimmed by 4 bases and the J gene end by 4 bases; junction bases not matched to a gene: 9. Germline lookup yields CDR1 LNHNV and CDR2 YYDKDF (reference sequence). This CDR3 spans 16 amino acids. Here the CDR3 reads CATSIDRGETNQPQHF. CDR3 sequence (DNA): TGTGCCACCAGCATAGACAGGGGTGAGACAAATCAGCCCCAGCATTTT.

The genes are TRBV19 and TRBJ2-3; the D is unclear. Germline CDR1 LNHDA, CDR2 SQIVND (reference sequence). V was cut by 0 bases and J by 2 bases, with 6 bases left in between. The CDR3 is made up of 14 amino acids. CDR3 region: CASSIDRVTDTQYF. The CDR3 nucleotides read TGTGCCAGTAGTATAGATCGGGTCACAGATACGCAGTATTTT.

The chain recombines TRBV19 with TRBJ2-1; D may be TRBD2 (6 bases). The CDR3 is 23 residues long. Germline CDR1 LNHDA, CDR2 SQIVND (reference sequence). Trimming stripped 0 bases from V and 4 bases from J, with 34 bases between. The chain's CDR3 is CASSIDPPLMGGDGVGDYNEQFF. Here the CDR3 DNA reads TGTGCCAGTAGTATAGACCCCCCGTTGATGGGAGGAGATGGGGTTGGTGATTACAATGAGCAGTTCTTC.

The chain uses TRBV6-8 and TRBJ2-7; D unresolved. Germline CDR1 is MNHGY and CDR2 is SAAAGT. V lost 6 bases and J 4 bases, leaving 13 bases between the germline ends. CDR3 length: 13 residues. CDR3 nucleotide sequence: TGTGCCAGCAGACCGAACCCCATTTACGAGCAGTACTTC. It translates to CASRPNPIYEQYF.

The J gene is TRBJ2-1, the V gene TRBV18, with D perhaps matching TRBD2 (6 bases). Trimming shortened V by 1 base and J by 10 bases, and 8 bases separated the two germline ends. The CDR3 extends over 12 amino acids. The V gene's germline CDR1 is KGHSH and CDR2 LQKENI. This CDR3 reads CASSPQEGEQFF. Here the CDR3 DNA reads TGTGCCAGCTCACCACAGGAGGGAGAGCAGTTCTTC. Full variable domain (remainder filled in from reference TRBV18 and TRBJ2-1): NAGVMQNPRHLVRRRGQEARLRCSPMKGHSHVYWYRQLPEEGLKFMVYLQKENIIDESGMPKERFSAEFPKEGPSILRIQQVVRGDSAAYFCASSPQEGEQFFGPGTRLTVL.

The rearrangement uses TRBV19 and TRBJ2-1; D gene unclear. Trimming cost V 0 bases and J 8 bases, with 5 bases left between them. Germline V gene lookup returns CDR1 LNHDA and CDR2 SQIVND (reference sequence). The CDR3 runs to 12 residues. The CDR3 region is CASSIDRDEQFF. In DNA, the CDR3 is TGTGCCAGTAGTATAGACCGGGATGAGCAGTTCTTC. The complete variable domain, with remaining parts taken from reference TRBV19 and TRBJ2-1, reads DGGITQSPKYLFRKEGQNVTLSCEQNLNHDAMYWYRQDPGQGLRLIYYSQIVNDFQKGDIAEGYSVSREKKESFPLTVTSAQKNPTAFYLCASSIDRDEQFFGPGTRLTVL.

This chain uses TRBV28 with TRBJ1-5, with TRBD1 as a possible D gene (6 bases). V shed 7 bases and J shed 7 bases, with 17 bases lying between them. The CDR3 sequence is 14 residues long. Looked up from germline, CDR1 is MDHEN and CDR2 is SYDVKM. The CDR3 DNA is TGTGCCAGCAAAATGCAGGGGATTAACCAGCCCCAGCATTTT. Its protein is CASKMQGINQPQHF.

This clone rates as medium-sized. The gene calls are TRBV11-3 and TRBJ2-1; D perhaps matches TRBD1 (5 bases). The CDR3 sequence is 15 residues long. Between the trimmed V and J ends, which lost 1 base and 2 bases, there was a span of 9 bases. Germline lookup yields CDR1 SGHNT and CDR2 YENEEA. In nucleotides, the CDR3 is TGTGCCAGCAGCTTAGGGACAAATACCTACAATGAGCAGTTCTTC. It yields the protein CASSLGTNTYNEQFF. Combining the CDR3 with reference TRBV11-3 and TRBJ2-1 gives the whole variable domain EAGVVQSPRYKIIEKKQPVAFWCNPISGHNTLYWYLQNLGQGPELLIRYENEEAVDDSQLPKDRFSAERLKGVDSTLKIQPAELGDSAVYLCASSLGTNTYNEQFFGPGTRLTVL.

This chain links TRBV12-2 with TRBJ1-4; the D call TRBD1 from the table was never checked on the DNA. TRBV12-2 is shown as a pseudogene. CDR3 size: 16 residues. As DNA, the CDR3 is TGTGCAAGTCGCTTAGTCAAGACAGGAAAAGGTGAAAAACTGTTTTTT. As protein: CASRLVKTGKGEKLFF.

V usage is TRBV18 and J usage is TRBJ2-7; no firm D call. This CDR3 comprises 14 residues. With 3 bases removed from V and 3 bases from J, the gap between germline ends came to 12 bases. The germline gives CDR1 KGHSH, CDR2 LQKENI. The CDR3, as DNA: TGTGCCAGCTCACCCGGAGCCATGGGCTACGAGCAGTACTTC. Translated: CASSPGAMGYEQYF.

J is TRBJ2-1 and V is TRBV30; D possibly corresponds to TRBD2 (6 bases). This CDR3 is 13 amino acids long. From germline, CDR1 is GTSNPN and CDR2 SVGIG (reference sequence). The V and J ends lost 4 bases and 7 bases respectively, with 14 bases between them. CDR3 nucleotide sequence: TGTGCCTGGAACGGGGGACTTGATAATGAGCAGTTCTTC. Amino acid sequence: CAWNGGLDNEQFF.

By its share, this clone is medium-sized (0.01 to 0.1%). The chain links TRBV6-8 to TRBJ2-6; D gene uncertain. CDR1 and CDR2 from the germline V gene are MNHGY and SAAAGT. The CDR3 totals 15 residues. V lost 2 bases, J lost 1 base, and 6 bases lay in between. CDR3 residues: CASSYQGSGANVLTF. The CDR3 coding sequence is TGTGCCAGCAGTTACCAAGGGTCTGGGGCCAACGTCCTGACTTTC.

This sequence joins TRBV19 and TRBJ2-3; D unclear. Germline assignment: CDR1 LNHDA and CDR2 SQIVND (reference sequence). CDR3 length: 15 residues. Trimming shortened V by 4 bases and J by 1 base, and 12 bases separated the two germline ends. This CDR3 is CASSNRRQGTDTQYF. For the CDR3, the DNA is TGTGCCAGTAGTAACCGGCGGCAGGGCACAGATACGCAGTATTTT.

The gene calls are TRBV6-8 and TRBJ2-7; D possibly corresponds to TRBD1 (6 bases). The CDR3 sequence is 17 residues long. Germline CDR1 reads MNHGY; CDR2 reads SAAAGT. V lost 0 bases, J lost 0 bases, and 15 bases lay in between. The CDR3 region has the DNA TGTGCCAGCAGTTACTCGAGGCCCGGGACAAGCTCCTACGAGCAGTACTTC. Its protein is CASSYSRPGTSSYEQYF.

Comments on this clone: Other DNA variants within this sample encode the same CDR3. This chain joins TRBV19 and TRBJ2-7; weak D call: TRBD1 (6 bases). Deletions cut 5 bases from V and 1 base from J, with 12 bases between. This CDR3 region has 14 residues. Germline loops: CDR1 LNHDA, CDR2 SQIVND (reference sequence). The CDR3 sequence is CASSSRTDSYEQYF. CDR3 in DNA: TGTGCCAGTAGTTCCCGGACAGATTCCTACGAGCAGTACTTC. Based on the CDR3 plus reference TRBV19 and TRBJ2-7, the full variable domain is DGGITQSPKYLFRKEGQNVTLSCEQNLNHDAMYWYRQDPGQGLRLIYYSQIVNDFQKGDIAEGYSVSREKKESFPLTVTSAQKNPTAFYLCASSSRTDSYEQYFGPGTRLTVT.

The V gene is TRBV6-8, the J gene TRBJ2-1, with a possible D match to TRBD2 (5 bases). The CDR3 has 12 residues. Germline CDR1 MNHGY, CDR2 SAAAGT. V was pared by 6 bases and J by 6 bases, with 9 bases between. The CDR3: CASRIGSNEQFF. In DNA, the CDR3 is TGTGCCAGCAGAATAGGGAGCAATGAGCAGTTCTTC.

This clone is medium-sized by share. J is TRBJ1-1 and V is TRBV11-3; weak D call: TRBD1 (5 bases). This CDR3 comprises 14 residues. V lost 5 bases and J 5 bases, leaving 15 bases between the germline ends. Germline V lookup: CDR1 SGHNT, CDR2 YENEEA. The CDR3 region is CASSARDEMTEAFF. CDR3 nucleotide sequence: TGTGCCAGCAGCGCCCGGGACGAGATGACTGAAGCTTTCTTT.

This chain uses TRBV6-8 with TRBJ2-7; TRBD1 might be the D (6 bases). This CDR3 spans 14 amino acids. The germline V gene has CDR1 MNHGY and CDR2 SAAAGT. V was pared by 5 bases and J by 4 bases, with 15 bases between. CDR3 nucleotide sequence: TGTGCCAGCAGTGTTGGCTGGGGGCGGTACGAGCAGTACTTC. Translating gives CASSVGWGRYEQYF.

This clone counts as medium-sized. The chain carries TRBV11-3 and TRBJ1-1, with 7 positions matching TRBD1. The CDR3 totals 17 residues. Germline values: CDR1 SGHNT, CDR2 YENEEA. The junction had 12 bases not matched to a gene; V was cut back by 5 bases and J by 0 bases. This CDR3 reads CASSHEQGGGVNTEAFF. CDR3 nucleotides: TGTGCCAGCAGCCACGAACAGGGAGGGGGCGTGAACACTGAAGCTTTCTTT.

This clone was seen more than once but under ten times. The V gene is TRBV9, the J gene TRBJ2-7; D gene unclear. Germline CDR1 reads SGDLS; CDR2 reads YYNGEE. CDR3 length: 13 residues. Trimming cost V 7 bases and J 0 bases, with 11 bases left between them. The CDR3 DNA reads as TGTGCCAGCCATCAGGCCCGCTCCTACGAGCAGTACTTC. Translation: CASHQARSYEQYF.